These T cell receptor beta chains were read from a single sample in a study of blood T cell repertoires in COVID-19. The method was immunoSEQ multiplex PCR; TCRdb's version includes in-frame clones alone and lacks a portion of them. The sample has just over 300,000 clones, over 85% seen once. Sequenced sample: peripheral blood. The source is a woman aged 25 to 39 with COVID-19, enrolled during active disease. Both conserved end residues are part of each CDR3. The order of the fields is J gene, V gene, D gene, clone size, CDR3 DNA, CDR3 protein. The D gene is left open where the match is weak. Size tells how often a clone was seen (once, few, many) or the class of an expanded clone, and some rows leave it out.

J gene: TRBJ2-7; V gene: TRBV11-2; D gene: .; clone size: .; CDR3 DNA: TGTGCCAGCAGCTTAGGCGGGGGCCGGGACGAGCAGTACTTC; CDR3 protein: CASSLGGGRDEQYF
J gene: TRBJ2-1; V gene: TRBV4-1; D gene: TRBD1; clone size: .; CDR3 DNA: TGCGCCAGCAGCCATGTCGACAGGGGGTTCGACAATGAGCAGTTCTTC; CDR3 protein: CASSHVDRGFDNEQFF
J gene: TRBJ1-1; V gene: TRBV10-2; D gene: TRBD1; clone size: .; CDR3 DNA: TGCGCCAGCAGACCCTGGACAGGGGGCACTGAAGCTTTCTTT; CDR3 protein: CASRPWTGGTEAFF
J gene: TRBJ2-2; V gene: TRBV2; D gene: .; clone size: .; CDR3 DNA: TGTGCCAGCACGAATCGAGAGTACACCGGGGAGCTGTTTTTT; CDR3 protein: CASTNREYTGELFF
J gene: TRBJ1-5; V gene: TRBV28; D gene: .; clone size: once; CDR3 DNA: TGTGCCAGCAGAACGGATCAGCCCCAGCATTTT; CDR3 protein: CASRTDQPQHF
J gene: TRBJ1-2; V gene: TRBV5-1; D gene: .; clone size: .; CDR3 DNA: TGCGCCAGCAGCTTGGACGCCTCACCCTATCGTACCTTC; CDR3 protein: CASSLDASPYRTF
J gene: TRBJ1-1; V gene: TRBV10-3; D gene: TRBD1; clone size: once; CDR3 DNA: TGTGCCAACGGTGACAGGGCGGACACTGAAGCTTTCTTT; CDR3 protein: CANGDRADTEAFF
J gene: TRBJ1-1; V gene: TRBV19; D gene: TRBD1; clone size: .; CDR3 DNA: TGTGCCAGTAGTATTCTCCGACAGGGGGCTAGGAACACTGAAGCTTTCTTT; CDR3 protein: CASSILRQGARNTEAFF
J gene: TRBJ1-6; V gene: TRBV2; D gene: TRBD1; clone size: .; CDR3 DNA: TGTGCCAGCAGCTCGGACAGGTGGGATAATTCACCCCTCCACTTT; CDR3 protein: CASSSDRWDNSPLHF
J gene: TRBJ2-3; V gene: TRBV2; D gene: TRBD1; clone size: .; CDR3 DNA: TGTGCCAGCAGTGAATGGAGCGGGACAGGGACATTCGGAGATACGCAGTATTTT; CDR3 protein: CASSEWSGTGTFGDTQYF
J gene: TRBJ1-2; V gene: TRBV7-2; D gene: TRBD1; clone size: .; CDR3 DNA: TGTGCCAGCAGCTTAGGGACAGGGGCCGCTAACTATGGCTACACCTTC; CDR3 protein: CASSLGTGAANYGYTF
J gene: TRBJ1-1; V gene: TRBV29-1; D gene: .; clone size: .; CDR3 DNA: TGCAGCGACGGCTACGGGGGGAACACTGAAGCTTTCTTT; CDR3 protein: CSDGYGGNTEAFF
J gene: TRBJ1-1; V gene: TRBV21-1; D gene: .; clone size: .; CDR3 DNA: TGTGCCAGCACAGGGTCTTCCACTGAAGCTTTCTTT; CDR3 protein: CASTGSSTEAFF
J gene: TRBJ2-2; V gene: TRBV6-5; D gene: TRBD2; clone size: once; CDR3 DNA: TGTGCCAGCAGACCCAGCGGGGGGTTCGCCGGGGAGCTGTTTTTT; CDR3 protein: CASRPSGGFAGELFF
J gene: TRBJ2-1; V gene: TRBV10-2; D gene: .; clone size: .; CDR3 DNA: TGCGCCAGCATCGACCTCCTCCGGGGGAAATACAATGAGCAGTTCTTC; CDR3 protein: CASIDLLRGKYNEQFF
J gene: TRBJ2-5; V gene: TRBV5-5; D gene: TRBD2; clone size: .; CDR3 DNA: TGTGCCAGCAGCTCCACTAGCGGGGGGGCTCGGGTCCAAGAGACCCAGTACTTC; CDR3 protein: CASSSTSGGARVQETQYF
J gene: TRBJ2-2; V gene: TRBV4-2; D gene: TRBD2; clone size: .; CDR3 DNA: TGTGCCAGCAGCCAAGATGGGGTCCGGCGGCTAGCGGGGGCCGGGGAGCTGTTTTTT; CDR3 protein: CASSQDGVRRLAGAGELFF
J gene: TRBJ2-4; V gene: TRBV5-6; D gene: .; clone size: .; CDR3 DNA: TGTGCCAGCAGCCCTTGGACTGGTGGGGCCAAAAACATTCAGTACTTC; CDR3 protein: CASSPWTGGAKNIQYF
J gene: TRBJ2-5; V gene: TRBV2; D gene: .; clone size: .; CDR3 DNA: TGTGCCAGCAGTGGGAGTAGACAGGGAGGAGAGACCCAGTACTTC; CDR3 protein: CASSGSRQGGETQYF
J gene: TRBJ1-4; V gene: TRBV27; D gene: .; clone size: .; CDR3 DNA: TGTGCCAGCAGTCCTACAACTAATGAAAAACTGTTTTTT; CDR3 protein: CASSPTTNEKLFF
J gene: TRBJ1-1; V gene: TRBV25-1; D gene: .; clone size: .; CDR3 DNA: TGTGCCAGCTTACATCAGGGAACTGAAGCTTTCTTT; CDR3 protein: CASLHQGTEAFF
J gene: TRBJ1-3; V gene: TRBV19; D gene: .; clone size: .; CDR3 DNA: TGTGCCAGTACGCAACAGGTCTCTGGAAACACCATATATTTT; CDR3 protein: CASTQQVSGNTIYF
J gene: TRBJ1-1; V gene: TRBV11-3; D gene: .; clone size: .; CDR3 DNA: TGTGCCAGCAGCCAATTCAGGGGTAGCACTGAAGCTTTCTTT; CDR3 protein: CASSQFRGSTEAFF
J gene: TRBJ2-2; V gene: TRBV19; D gene: .; clone size: .; CDR3 DNA: TGTGCCAGTAGTATTGGCCGGGTTAGGGGAACCGGGGAGCTGTTTTTT; CDR3 protein: CASSIGRVRGTGELFF
J gene: TRBJ2-3; V gene: TRBV27; D gene: TRBD2; clone size: .; CDR3 DNA: TGTGCCAGCCGACGGCGGCGGGGGGGAAGCACAGATACGCAGTATTTT; CDR3 protein: CASRRRRGGSTDTQYF
J gene: TRBJ2-1; V gene: TRBV6-2/TRBV6-3; D gene: .; clone size: .; CDR3 DNA: TGTGCCAGCAGTTCGGCAGGTGACTACAATGAGCAGTTCTTC; CDR3 protein: CASSSAGDYNEQFF
J gene: TRBJ2-3; V gene: TRBV5-6; D gene: TRBD2; clone size: .; CDR3 DNA: TGTGCCAGCAGCTTATATAGCGGGGGCACCACAGATACGCAGTATTTT; CDR3 protein: CASSLYSGGTTDTQYF
J gene: TRBJ1-1; V gene: TRBV2; D gene: TRBD1; clone size: .; CDR3 DNA: TGTGCCAGCATCCTTGACAGGGGCACTGAAGCTTTCTTT; CDR3 protein: CASILDRGTEAFF
J gene: TRBJ1-4; V gene: TRBV13; D gene: .; clone size: .; CDR3 DNA: TGTGCCAGCAGCGACTCGGGGGAAAAACTGTTTTTT; CDR3 protein: CASSDSGEKLFF
J gene: TRBJ2-5; V gene: TRBV7-9; D gene: TRBD2; clone size: .; CDR3 DNA: TGTGCCAGCAGTCACAGACTAGCGGGGGCACCAGAGACCCAGTACTTC; CDR3 protein: CASSHRLAGAPETQYF
J gene: TRBJ1-5; V gene: TRBV9; D gene: .; clone size: once; CDR3 DNA: TGTGCCAGCAGCGTAGGCCTATATAGCAATCAGCCCCAGCATTTT; CDR3 protein: CASSVGLYSNQPQHF
J gene: TRBJ1-3; V gene: TRBV2; D gene: TRBD1; clone size: .; CDR3 DNA: TGTGCCAGCAGTAAGGGACAGGCTAAAGGAAACACCATATATTTT; CDR3 protein: CASSKGQAKGNTIYF
J gene: TRBJ2-6; V gene: TRBV6-1; D gene: .; clone size: .; CDR3 DNA: TGTGCCAGCAGTGAGGGGGGCTCTGGGGCCAACGTCCTGACTTTC; CDR3 protein: CASSEGGSGANVLTF
J gene: TRBJ1-1; V gene: TRBV19; D gene: .; clone size: .; CDR3 DNA: TGTGCCAGTAGTATGTCGGTGAACACTGAAGCTTTCTTT; CDR3 protein: CASSMSVNTEAFF
J gene: TRBJ1-2; V gene: TRBV9; D gene: .; clone size: .; CDR3 DNA: TGTGCCAGCAGCGGCGGGACTCGTCTATATGGCTACACCTTC; CDR3 protein: CASSGGTRLYGYTF
J gene: TRBJ2-5; V gene: TRBV6-6; D gene: TRBD1; clone size: .; CDR3 DNA: TGTGCCAGCAAGGGGGCGGGAGAGACCCAGTACTTC; CDR3 protein: CASKGAGETQYF
J gene: TRBJ2-6; V gene: TRBV9; D gene: TRBD1; clone size: .; CDR3 DNA: TGTGCCAGCAGCGTTGGACAGGGGGGCTCTGGGGCCAACGTCCTGACTTTC; CDR3 protein: CASSVGQGGSGANVLTF
J gene: TRBJ1-1; V gene: TRBV6-5; D gene: .; clone size: .; CDR3 DNA: TGTGCCAGCAGACCCCCGGGGGGCCCTGAAGCTTTCTTT; CDR3 protein: CASRPPGGPEAFF
J gene: TRBJ1-1; V gene: TRBV11-2; D gene: .; clone size: .; CDR3 DNA: TGTGCCAGCAGCTTAGCCTATGGAGCTGAAGCTTTCTTT; CDR3 protein: CASSLAYGAEAFF
J gene: TRBJ2-7; V gene: TRBV27; D gene: .; clone size: .; CDR3 DNA: TGTGCCAGCAGTTACTCTGGACTCACCATTGTCTACGAGCAGTACTTC; CDR3 protein: CASSYSGLTIVYEQYF
J gene: TRBJ2-5; V gene: TRBV7-6; D gene: TRBD1; clone size: .; CDR3 DNA: TGTGCCAGCAGCGCCTACCCGGACAGGGGAGAGACCCAGTACTTC; CDR3 protein: CASSAYPDRGETQYF
J gene: TRBJ2-2; V gene: TRBV30; D gene: .; clone size: .; CDR3 DNA: TGTGCCTGGGGCGAAGTAGTCGGGGAGCTGTTTTTT; CDR3 protein: CAWGEVVGELFF
J gene: TRBJ1-1; V gene: TRBV4-1; D gene: TRBD1; clone size: once; CDR3 DNA: TGCGCCAGCAGCCAGCCGGGACAGGGTCGTGAAGCTTTCTTT; CDR3 protein: CASSQPGQGREAFF
J gene: TRBJ1-5; V gene: TRBV6-5; D gene: TRBD1; clone size: .; CDR3 DNA: TGTGCCAGATTAACAGGGGGCTGGCAGCCCCAGCATTTT; CDR3 protein: CARLTGGWQPQHF
J gene: TRBJ1-2; V gene: TRBV7-6; D gene: TRBD1; clone size: .; CDR3 DNA: TGTGCCAGCAGCTTAGCTGGACAGGGGAATGGCTACACCTTC; CDR3 protein: CASSLAGQGNGYTF
J gene: TRBJ2-4; V gene: TRBV2; D gene: TRBD2; clone size: .; CDR3 DNA: TGTGCCAGCAGGTTTAGGGCGGGGGGGTACATTCAGTACTTC; CDR3 protein: CASRFRAGGYIQYF
J gene: TRBJ2-5; V gene: TRBV14; D gene: TRBD2; clone size: .; CDR3 DNA: TGTGCCAGCAGCCCCCCCGCCCAAGAGCGGGGGATCCTAGAGACCCAGTACTTC; CDR3 protein: CASSPPAQERGILETQYF
J gene: TRBJ1-3; V gene: TRBV5-1; D gene: .; clone size: .; CDR3 DNA: TGCGCCAGCAGCATCCAACAGGGTTACTCTGGAAACACCATATATTTT; CDR3 protein: CASSIQQGYSGNTIYF
J gene: TRBJ1-6; V gene: TRBV24-1; D gene: .; clone size: once; CDR3 DNA: TGTGCCACCAGCCCGGGACAAAGCGGTAATTCACCCCTCCACTTT; CDR3 protein: CATSPGQSGNSPLHF
J gene: TRBJ1-5; V gene: TRBV5-1; D gene: .; clone size: .; CDR3 DNA: TGCGCCAGCAGCTTGGTTGCAGGGGGCAATCAGCCCCAGCATTTT; CDR3 protein: CASSLVAGGNQPQHF
J gene: TRBJ1-2; V gene: TRBV19; D gene: .; clone size: .; CDR3 DNA: TGTGCCAGTAGTATTGAGCGGTTCCTCTATGGCTACACCTTC; CDR3 protein: CASSIERFLYGYTF
J gene: TRBJ1-6; V gene: TRBV7-9; D gene: TRBD1; clone size: .; CDR3 DNA: TGTGCCAGCAGCCTGGGGACAGAGCGGATACCCCTCCACTTT; CDR3 protein: CASSLGTERIPLHF
J gene: TRBJ2-3; V gene: TRBV6-1; D gene: .; clone size: .; CDR3 DNA: TGTGCCAGCAGTGAAGGGGTAGCATCTCTGGATACGCAGTATTTT; CDR3 protein: CASSEGVASLDTQYF
J gene: TRBJ2-3; V gene: TRBV6-1; D gene: .; clone size: .; CDR3 DNA: TGTGCCAGCAGTGATCCGAGGGGGGGGTTCCTGCGGGACACAGATACGCAGTATTTT; CDR3 protein: CASSDPRGGFLRDTDTQYF
J gene: TRBJ1-2; V gene: TRBV10-2; D gene: .; clone size: .; CDR3 DNA: TGCGCCAGCAGTCGACAGGATACTAACTATGGCTACACCTTC; CDR3 protein: CASSRQDTNYGYTF
J gene: TRBJ1-1; V gene: TRBV7-9; D gene: .; clone size: few; CDR3 DNA: TGTGCCAGCAGCCAAGGGGGCACTGAAGCTTTCTTT; CDR3 protein: CASSQGGTEAFF